This T cell receptor beta chain stems from a study of blood T cell repertoires in COVID-19. For the study at large: COVID-19 samples, acute and convalescent, were from the United States, Italy and Spain. The analysed material was cDNA or gDNA that came from T cells, B-cell-depleted T cells, or PBMCs.

In the source study's methods: Amplification from reference gene primers served as the basis for estimated nucleated cell counts. Using immunoSEQ multiplex PCR, the repertoire was profiled, and TCRdb retains in-frame clones only, with some absent. V, J and clone size reflect that table, while D and trimming were determined from the DNA. In the table there are roughly 280,000 clones, about nine tenths of which are singletons. The CDR3 runs 12 residues. Germline assignment: CDR1 SNHLY and CDR2 FYNNEI. V lost 6 bases and J lost 5, with 7 bases in between. The chain joins TRBV2 to TRBJ1-4; perhaps TRBD1 as D (5 bases). This clonotype originated in a woman in her 50s who had recovered from COVID-19. Sequenced material: peripheral blood. The CDR3 loop is CASRTENEKLFF. The CDR3 DNA reads TGTGCCAGCAGGACAGAGAATGAAAAACTGTTTTTT.